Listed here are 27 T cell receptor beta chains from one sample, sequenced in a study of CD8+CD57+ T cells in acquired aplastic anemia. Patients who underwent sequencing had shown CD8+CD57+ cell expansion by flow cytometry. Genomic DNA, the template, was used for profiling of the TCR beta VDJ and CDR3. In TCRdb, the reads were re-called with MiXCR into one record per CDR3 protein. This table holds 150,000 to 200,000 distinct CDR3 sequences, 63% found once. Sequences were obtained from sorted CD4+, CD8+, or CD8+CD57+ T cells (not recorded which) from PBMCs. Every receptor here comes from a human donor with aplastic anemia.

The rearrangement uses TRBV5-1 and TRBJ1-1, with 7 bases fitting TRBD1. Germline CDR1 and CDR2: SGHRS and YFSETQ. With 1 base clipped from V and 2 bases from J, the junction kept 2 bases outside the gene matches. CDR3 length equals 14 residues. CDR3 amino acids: CASSLYRGNTEAFF. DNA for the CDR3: TGCGCCAGCAGCTTGTACAGGGGCAACACTGAAGCTTTCTTT.

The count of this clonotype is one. The DNA of the CDR3 is TGTGCCAGCATGGGACTGAACACAGATACGCAGTATTTT. Protein product: CASMGLNTDTQYF. The chain uses TRBV2 and TRBJ2-3; a possible D gene is TRBD2 (6 bases). Germline V gene sequence: CDR1 SNHLY, CDR2 FYNNEI. V was clipped by 7 bases and J by 2 bases, with 10 bases between them. CDR3 length equals 13 residues.

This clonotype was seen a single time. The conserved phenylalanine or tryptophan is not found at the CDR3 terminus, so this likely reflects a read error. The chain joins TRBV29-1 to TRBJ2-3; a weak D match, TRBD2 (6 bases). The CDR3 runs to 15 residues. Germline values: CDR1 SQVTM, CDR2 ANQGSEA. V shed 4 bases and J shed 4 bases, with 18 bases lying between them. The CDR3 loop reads CSVGGAGLRADTQYS. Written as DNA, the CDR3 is TGCAGCGTTGGTGGAGCGGGCTTACGAGCAGATACGCAGTATTCT.

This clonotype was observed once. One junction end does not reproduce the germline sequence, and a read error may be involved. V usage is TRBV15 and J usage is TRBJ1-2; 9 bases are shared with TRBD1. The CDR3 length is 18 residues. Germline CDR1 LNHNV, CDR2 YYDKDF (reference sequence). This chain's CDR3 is CATSRDWIPGQGNYSYTF. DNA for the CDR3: TGTGCCACCAGCAGAGATTGGATCCCGGGACAGGGTAACTATAGCTACACCTTC.

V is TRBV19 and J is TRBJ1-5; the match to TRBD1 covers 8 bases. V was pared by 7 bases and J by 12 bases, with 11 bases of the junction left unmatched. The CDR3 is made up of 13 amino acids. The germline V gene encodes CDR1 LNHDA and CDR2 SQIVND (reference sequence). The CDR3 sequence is CASNRQGTSFQHF. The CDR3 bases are TGTGCCAGTAACCGACAGGGGACCAGCTTCCAGCATTTT.

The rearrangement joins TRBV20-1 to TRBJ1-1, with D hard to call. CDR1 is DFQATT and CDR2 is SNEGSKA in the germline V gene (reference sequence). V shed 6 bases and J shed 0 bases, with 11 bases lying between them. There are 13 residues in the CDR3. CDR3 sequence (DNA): TGCAGTGCGAGACTGGTGATGAACACTGAAGCTTTCTTT. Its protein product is CSARLVMNTEAFF.

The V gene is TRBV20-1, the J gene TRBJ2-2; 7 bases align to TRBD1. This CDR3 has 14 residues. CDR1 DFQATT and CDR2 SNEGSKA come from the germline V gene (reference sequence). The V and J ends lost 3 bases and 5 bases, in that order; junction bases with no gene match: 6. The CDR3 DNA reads TGCAGTGCTAGTGGTCAGGGGGTTACCGGGGAGCTGTTTTTT. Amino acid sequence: CSASGQGVTGELFF.

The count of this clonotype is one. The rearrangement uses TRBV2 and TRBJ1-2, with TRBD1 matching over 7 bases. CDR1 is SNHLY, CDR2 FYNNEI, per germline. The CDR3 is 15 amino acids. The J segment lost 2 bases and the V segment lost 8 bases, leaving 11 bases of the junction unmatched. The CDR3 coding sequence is TGTGCCAGCCGACCGCTTACAGGGGAGAACTATGGCTACACCTTC. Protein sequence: CASRPLTGENYGYTF.

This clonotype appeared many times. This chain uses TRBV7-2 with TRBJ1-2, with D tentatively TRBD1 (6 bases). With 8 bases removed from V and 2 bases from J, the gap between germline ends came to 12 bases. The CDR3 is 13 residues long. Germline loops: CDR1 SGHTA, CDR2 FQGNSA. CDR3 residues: CASEGGPNYGYTF. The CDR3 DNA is TGTGCCAGCGAGGGGGGGCCCAACTATGGCTACACCTTC.

The CDR3 sequence: CASRRPFSGTDNEQFF. The CDR3 DNA reads as TGTGCCAGCCGACGACCCTTTAGCGGGACGGACAATGAGCAGTTCTTC. J is TRBJ2-1 and V is TRBV7-9; 8 bases are shared with TRBD2. This CDR3 region has 16 residues. The germline V gene has CDR1 SEHNR and CDR2 FQNEAQ (reference sequence). V shed 8 bases and J 5 bases; nucleotides not matched to a gene: 14.

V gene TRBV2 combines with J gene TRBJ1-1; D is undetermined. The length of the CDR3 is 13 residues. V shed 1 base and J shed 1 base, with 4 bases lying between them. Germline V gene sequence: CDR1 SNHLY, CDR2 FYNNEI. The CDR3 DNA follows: TGTGCCAGCAGTGAAGACTGGAACACTGAAGCTTTCTTT. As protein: CASSEDWNTEAFF.

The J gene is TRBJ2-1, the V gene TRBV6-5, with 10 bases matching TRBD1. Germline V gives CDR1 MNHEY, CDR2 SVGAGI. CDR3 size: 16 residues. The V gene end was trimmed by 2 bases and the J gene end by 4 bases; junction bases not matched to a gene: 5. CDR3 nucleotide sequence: TGTGCCAGCAGTTACGGAGGGACAGGGGTTTACAATGAGCAGTTCTTC. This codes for CASSYGGTGVYNEQFF.

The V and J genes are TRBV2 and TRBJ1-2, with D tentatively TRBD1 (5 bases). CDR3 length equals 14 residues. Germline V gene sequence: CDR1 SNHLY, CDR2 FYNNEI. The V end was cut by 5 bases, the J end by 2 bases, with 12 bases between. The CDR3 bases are TGTGCCAGCAGTTTATCAGGGTCGAACTATGGCTACACCTTC. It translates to CASSLSGSNYGYTF.

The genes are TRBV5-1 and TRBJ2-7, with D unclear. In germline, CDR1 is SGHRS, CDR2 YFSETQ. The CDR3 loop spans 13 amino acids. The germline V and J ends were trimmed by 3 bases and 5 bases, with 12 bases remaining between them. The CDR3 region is CASSSLVGNEQYF. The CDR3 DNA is TGCGCCAGCAGCTCGCTCGTGGGGAACGAGCAGTACTTC.

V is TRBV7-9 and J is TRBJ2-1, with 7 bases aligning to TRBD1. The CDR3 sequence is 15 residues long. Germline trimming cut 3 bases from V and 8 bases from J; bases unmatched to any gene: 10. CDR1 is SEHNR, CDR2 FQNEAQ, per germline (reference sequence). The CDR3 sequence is CASSLGQTSIYEQFF. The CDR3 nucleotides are TGTGCCAGCAGCTTGGGACAGACATCTATATATGAGCAGTTCTTC.

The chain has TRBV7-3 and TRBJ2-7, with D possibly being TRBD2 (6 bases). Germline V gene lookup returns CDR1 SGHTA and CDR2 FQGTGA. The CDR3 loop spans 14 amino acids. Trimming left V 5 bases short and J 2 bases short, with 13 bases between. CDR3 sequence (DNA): TGTGCCAGCAGCCAAGTTGCGGGGACCTACGAGCAGTACTTC. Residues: CASSQVAGTYEQYF.

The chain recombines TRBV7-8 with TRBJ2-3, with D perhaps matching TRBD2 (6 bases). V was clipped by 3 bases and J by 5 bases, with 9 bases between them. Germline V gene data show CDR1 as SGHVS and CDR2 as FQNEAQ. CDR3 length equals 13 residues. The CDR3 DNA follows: TGTGCCAGCAGCTTCTGGGGAGGAGATACGCAGTATTTT. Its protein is CASSFWGGDTQYF.

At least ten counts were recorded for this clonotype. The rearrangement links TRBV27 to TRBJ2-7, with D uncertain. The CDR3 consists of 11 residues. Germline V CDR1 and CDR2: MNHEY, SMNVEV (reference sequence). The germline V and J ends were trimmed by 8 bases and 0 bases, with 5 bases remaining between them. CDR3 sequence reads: CASAGSYEQYF. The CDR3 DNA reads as TGTGCCAGCGCCGGCTCCTACGAGCAGTACTTC.

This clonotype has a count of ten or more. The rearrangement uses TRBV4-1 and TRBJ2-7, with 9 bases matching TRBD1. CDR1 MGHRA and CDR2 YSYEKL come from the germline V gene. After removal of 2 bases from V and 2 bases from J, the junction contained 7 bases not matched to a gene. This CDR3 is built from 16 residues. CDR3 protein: CASSQRWDRATYEQYF. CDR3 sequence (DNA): TGCGCCAGCAGCCAACGCTGGGACAGGGCCACCTACGAGCAGTACTTC.

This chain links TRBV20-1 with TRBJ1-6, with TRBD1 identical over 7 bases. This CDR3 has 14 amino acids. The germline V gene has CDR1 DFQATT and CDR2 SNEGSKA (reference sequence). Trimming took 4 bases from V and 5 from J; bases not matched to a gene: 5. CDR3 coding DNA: TGCAGTGCTATTAGCGGGACAGATAATTCACCCCTCCACTTT. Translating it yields CSAISGTDNSPLHF.

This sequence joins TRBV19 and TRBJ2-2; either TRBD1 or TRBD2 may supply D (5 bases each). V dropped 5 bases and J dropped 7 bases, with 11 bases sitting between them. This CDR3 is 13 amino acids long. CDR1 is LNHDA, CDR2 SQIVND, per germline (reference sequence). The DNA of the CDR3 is TGTGCCAGTAGTTTTTGGGACGACGGGGAGCTGTTTTTT. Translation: CASSFWDDGELFF. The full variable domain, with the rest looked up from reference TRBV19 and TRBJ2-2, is DGGITQSPKYLFRKEGQNVTLSCEQNLNHDAMYWYRQDPGQGLRLIYYSQIVNDFQKGDIAEGYSVSREKKESFPLTVTSAQKNPTAFYLCASSFWDDGELFFGEGSRLTVL.

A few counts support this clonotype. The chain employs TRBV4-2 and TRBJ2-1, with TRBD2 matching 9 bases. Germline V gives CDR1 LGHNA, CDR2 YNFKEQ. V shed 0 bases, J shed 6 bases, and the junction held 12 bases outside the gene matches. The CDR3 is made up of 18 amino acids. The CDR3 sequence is CASSQDAVSGGAGNEQFF. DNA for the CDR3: TGTGCCAGCAGCCAAGACGCTGTTAGCGGGGGCGCCGGCAATGAGCAGTTCTTC.

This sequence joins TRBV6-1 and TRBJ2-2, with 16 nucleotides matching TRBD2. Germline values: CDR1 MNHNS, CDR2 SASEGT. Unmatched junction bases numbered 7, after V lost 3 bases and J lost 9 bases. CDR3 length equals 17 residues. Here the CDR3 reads CASSEGLAGGPLRELFF. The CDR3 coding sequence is TGTGCCAGCAGTGAGGGACTAGCGGGAGGGCCGTTACGGGAGCTGTTTTTT.

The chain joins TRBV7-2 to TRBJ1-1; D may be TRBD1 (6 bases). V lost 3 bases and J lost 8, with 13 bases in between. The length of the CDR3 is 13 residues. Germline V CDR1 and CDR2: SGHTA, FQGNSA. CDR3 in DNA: TGTGCCAGCAGCTTCATTACAGGGACGGAAGCTTTCTTT. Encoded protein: CASSFITGTEAFF.

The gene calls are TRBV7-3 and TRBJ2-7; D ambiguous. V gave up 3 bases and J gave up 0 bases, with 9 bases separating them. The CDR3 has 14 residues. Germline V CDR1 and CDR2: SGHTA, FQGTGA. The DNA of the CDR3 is TGTGCCAGCAGCTTCCTTGGCGGCTCCTACGAGCAGTACTTC. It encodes CASSFLGGSYEQYF.

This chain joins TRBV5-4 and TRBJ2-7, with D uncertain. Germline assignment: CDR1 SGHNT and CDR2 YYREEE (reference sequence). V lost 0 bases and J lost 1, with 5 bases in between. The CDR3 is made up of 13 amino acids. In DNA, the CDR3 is TGTGCCAGCAGCTTGGTAGAGTCCTACGAGCAGTACTTC. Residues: CASSLVESYEQYF.

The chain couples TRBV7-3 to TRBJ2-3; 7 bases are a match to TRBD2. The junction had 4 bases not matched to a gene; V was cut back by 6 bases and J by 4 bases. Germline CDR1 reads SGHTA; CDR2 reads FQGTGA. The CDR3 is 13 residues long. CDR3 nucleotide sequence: TGTGCCAGCAGATCGAGCGGGGCAGATACGCAGTATTTT. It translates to CASRSSGADTQYF.